Listed below are T cell receptor beta chains from one sample, sequenced in a study of CD8+ T cells in alopecia areata. The assay was immunoSEQ multiplex PCR, and TCRdb's table has in-frame clones only and misses some. The table has 7,500 to 10,000 clones, around 63% seen once. Specimen: skin. The receptors were gathered from a human donor with alopecia areata. The CDR3 runs from the conserved cysteine through the conserved F or W. The D gene is left open where the match is weak. Rows give clone size only sometimes, using once, few, many, or a class for an expanded clone.

v_call: TRBV6-5; cdr3_length: 16; d_call: NA; clone_size: NA; j_call: TRBJ2-7; cdr3_aa: CASSFLWTPPTYEQYF; cdr3_nt: TGTGCCAGCAGTTTCTTGTGGACGCCTCCGACCTACGAGCAGTACTTC
v_call: TRBV21-1; cdr3_length: 13; d_call: NA; clone_size: once; j_call: TRBJ1-1; cdr3_aa: CASGQGSNTEAFF; cdr3_nt: TGTGCCAGCGGACAGGGGTCTAACACTGAAGCTTTCTTT
v_call: TRBV7-3; cdr3_length: 19; d_call: TRBD2; clone_size: NA; j_call: TRBJ2-5; cdr3_aa: CASSLGPGTSGRAKETQYF; cdr3_nt: TGTGCCAGCAGCTTAGGCCCCGGGACTAGCGGGAGGGCTAAAGAGACCCAGTACTTC
v_call: TRBV20-1; cdr3_length: 11; d_call: TRBD1; clone_size: NA; j_call: TRBJ2-7; cdr3_aa: CSTGGGYEQYF; cdr3_nt: TGCAGTACAGGGGGAGGCTACGAGCAGTACTTC
v_call: TRBV9; cdr3_length: 14; d_call: NA; clone_size: NA; j_call: TRBJ1-1; cdr3_aa: CASSVGVTNTEAFF; cdr3_nt: TGTGCCAGCAGCGTAGGGGTTACGAACACTGAAGCTTTCTTT
v_call: TRBV11-3; cdr3_length: 14; d_call: TRBD1; clone_size: NA; j_call: TRBJ1-2; cdr3_aa: CASSRRQGPDGYTF; cdr3_nt: TGTGCCAGCAGCCGAAGACAGGGGCCGGATGGCTACACCTTC
v_call: TRBV29-1; cdr3_length: 13; d_call: TRBD1; clone_size: NA; j_call: TRBJ2-1; cdr3_aa: CSVGQGVRDEQFF; cdr3_nt: TGCAGCGTGGGACAGGGGGTAAGGGATGAGCAGTTCTTC
v_call: TRBV19; cdr3_length: 12; d_call: NA; clone_size: NA; j_call: TRBJ1-1; cdr3_aa: CASKFQNTEAFF; cdr3_nt: TGTGCCAGTAAATTCCAGAACACTGAAGCTTTCTTT
v_call: TRBV5-4; cdr3_length: 14; d_call: TRBD2; clone_size: NA; j_call: TRBJ2-3; cdr3_aa: CASSLDLAGDTQYF; cdr3_nt: TGTGCCAGCAGCCTGGATCTAGCGGGGGATACGCAGTATTTT
v_call: TRBV27; cdr3_length: 18; d_call: TRBD2; clone_size: NA; j_call: TRBJ2-3; cdr3_aa: CASINLDRTSGSTDTQYF; cdr3_nt: TGTGCCAGCATCAACCTCGATAGGACTAGCGGGAGCACAGATACGCAGTATTTT
v_call: TRBV7-9; cdr3_length: 15; d_call: NA; clone_size: NA; j_call: TRBJ1-5; cdr3_aa: CASSPTTGGNQPQHF; cdr3_nt: TGTGCCAGCAGCCCCACGACCGGAGGCAATCAGCCCCAGCATTTT
v_call: TRBV30; cdr3_length: 14; d_call: NA; clone_size: few; j_call: TRBJ1-2; cdr3_aa: CASISEGKRPTYTF; cdr3_nt: TGTGCCTCGATCTCGGAGGGGAAACGGCCTACGTACACCTTC
v_call: TRBV4-3; cdr3_length: 13; d_call: NA; clone_size: NA; j_call: TRBJ2-1; cdr3_aa: CASSQEGWNEQFF; cdr3_nt: TGCGCCAGCAGCCAAGAAGGGTGGAATGAGCAGTTCTTC
v_call: TRBV10-3; cdr3_length: 17; d_call: NA; clone_size: NA; j_call: TRBJ2-7; cdr3_aa: CAISPNTGSDTDGEQYF; cdr3_nt: TGTGCCATCAGCCCCAATACAGGGTCTGACACGGATGGTGAGCAGTACTTC
v_call: TRBV9; cdr3_length: 15; d_call: NA; clone_size: NA; j_call: TRBJ2-3; cdr3_aa: CASRTRDSLTDTQYF; cdr3_nt: TGTGCCAGCAGGACAAGGGACTCCCTCACAGATACGCAGTATTTT
v_call: TRBV28; cdr3_length: 14; d_call: NA; clone_size: NA; j_call: TRBJ2-4; cdr3_aa: CATEGVRGQNIQYF; cdr3_nt: TGTGCCACCGAAGGCGTTAGGGGCCAAAACATTCAGTACTTC
v_call: TRBV6-5; cdr3_length: 15; d_call: TRBD2; clone_size: NA; j_call: TRBJ2-4; cdr3_aa: CASSNIAGAENIQYF; cdr3_nt: TGTGCCAGCAGTAATATAGCGGGAGCGGAAAACATTCAGTACTTC
v_call: TRBV13; cdr3_length: 14; d_call: TRBD2; clone_size: NA; j_call: TRBJ2-1; cdr3_aa: CASSLGGSNVGQFF; cdr3_nt: TGTGCCAGCAGCCTCGGGGGGTCAAATGTAGGGCAGTTCTTC
v_call: TRBV5-1; cdr3_length: 12; d_call: NA; clone_size: few; j_call: TRBJ2-5; cdr3_aa: CASSLGVETQYF; cdr3_nt: TGCGCCAGCAGCTTAGGGGTTGAGACCCAGTACTTC
v_call: TRBV7-6; cdr3_length: 14; d_call: NA; clone_size: NA; j_call: TRBJ2-7; cdr3_aa: CASSLAAGNYEQYF; cdr3_nt: TGTGCCAGCAGCTTAGCTGCAGGGAATTACGAGCAGTACTTC
v_call: TRBV11-3; cdr3_length: 13; d_call: NA; clone_size: NA; j_call: TRBJ1-5; cdr3_aa: CASSLGANQPQHF; cdr3_nt: TGTGCCAGCAGCTTAGGGGCTAATCAGCCCCAGCATTTT
v_call: TRBV4-3; cdr3_length: 17; d_call: NA; clone_size: NA; j_call: TRBJ2-6; cdr3_aa: CASSQGGSGSGANVLTF; cdr3_nt: TGCGCCAGCAGCCAAGGAGGATCGGGCTCTGGGGCCAACGTCCTGACTTTC
v_call: TRBV7-9; cdr3_length: 13; d_call: TRBD2; clone_size: NA; j_call: TRBJ2-4; cdr3_aa: CASSLGGGRIQYF; cdr3_nt: TGTGCCAGCAGCCTGGGCGGCGGGAGGATTCAGTACTTC
v_call: TRBV29-1; cdr3_length: 12; d_call: NA; clone_size: NA; j_call: TRBJ2-7; cdr3_aa: CSVATGYYEQYF; cdr3_nt: TGCAGCGTGGCGACAGGTTACTACGAGCAGTACTTC
v_call: TRBV27; cdr3_length: 12; d_call: NA; clone_size: NA; j_call: TRBJ2-5; cdr3_aa: CASSFGGETQYF; cdr3_nt: TGTGCCAGCAGTTTTGGGGGAGAGACCCAGTACTTC
v_call: TRBV7-2; cdr3_length: 15; d_call: TRBD2; clone_size: NA; j_call: TRBJ2-1; cdr3_aa: CASSRAGTRGYEQFF; cdr3_nt: TGTGCCAGCAGCCGTGCCGGGACTAGAGGGTATGAGCAGTTCTTC
v_call: TRBV4-1; cdr3_length: 15; d_call: TRBD2; clone_size: NA; j_call: TRBJ2-1; cdr3_aa: CASSPLAGFFHEQFF; cdr3_nt: TGCGCCAGCAGCCCACTAGCGGGGTTTTTCCATGAGCAGTTCTTC
v_call: TRBV18; cdr3_length: 15; d_call: NA; clone_size: few; j_call: TRBJ1-2; cdr3_aa: CASSPPGLFSYGYTF; cdr3_nt: TGTGCCAGCTCACCACCGGGACTCTTCTCCTATGGCTACACCTTC
v_call: TRBV4-1; cdr3_length: 16; d_call: NA; clone_size: NA; j_call: TRBJ2-3; cdr3_aa: CASSQGGARSTDTQYF; cdr3_nt: TGCGCCAGCAGCCAAGGGGGGGCAAGAAGCACAGATACGCAGTATTTT
v_call: TRBV5-4; cdr3_length: 16; d_call: NA; clone_size: NA; j_call: TRBJ2-1; cdr3_aa: CASSLGGPSSYNEQFF; cdr3_nt: TGTGCCAGCAGCTTGGGGGGGCCGAGCTCCTACAATGAGCAGTTCTTC
v_call: TRBV7-9; cdr3_length: 14; d_call: NA; clone_size: once; j_call: TRBJ1-5; cdr3_aa: CASSLLGRDQPQHF; cdr3_nt: TGTGCCAGCAGCTTACTGGGGAGGGATCAGCCCCAGCATTTT
v_call: TRBV7-3; cdr3_length: 14; d_call: NA; clone_size: few; j_call: TRBJ2-7; cdr3_aa: CASSLMKDDYEQYF; cdr3_nt: TGTGCCAGCAGCTTAATGAAGGACGACTACGAGCAGTACTTC
v_call: TRBV13; cdr3_length: 15; d_call: TRBD2; clone_size: NA; j_call: TRBJ2-3; cdr3_aa: CASSSPRGGPRTQYF; cdr3_nt: TGTGCCAGCAGCTCTCCTCGGGGGGGCCCCCGTACGCAGTATTTT
v_call: TRBV4-1; cdr3_length: 12; d_call: NA; clone_size: NA; j_call: TRBJ1-1; cdr3_aa: CASRRDGTEAFF; cdr3_nt: TGCGCCAGCAGGAGGGACGGCACTGAAGCTTTCTTT
v_call: TRBV7-2; cdr3_length: 19; d_call: TRBD1; clone_size: NA; j_call: TRBJ1-2; cdr3_aa: CASSPNVRDRGRSIYGYTF; cdr3_nt: TGTGCCAGCAGCCCCAACGTCCGGGACAGGGGGCGCAGCATCTATGGCTACACCTTC
v_call: TRBV9; cdr3_length: 15; d_call: NA; clone_size: once; j_call: TRBJ2-3; cdr3_aa: CASSVGLASTDTQYF; cdr3_nt: TGTGCCAGCAGCGTAGGCTTAGCTAGCACAGATACGCAGTATTTT
v_call: TRBV7-2; cdr3_length: 15; d_call: NA; clone_size: few; j_call: TRBJ2-1; cdr3_aa: CASSLEGPPLNEQFF; cdr3_nt: TGTGCCAGCAGCTTAGAGGGACCACCTTTGAATGAGCAGTTCTTC
v_call: TRBV27; cdr3_length: 14; d_call: NA; clone_size: few; j_call: TRBJ2-3; cdr3_aa: CASRIGGNTDTQYF; cdr3_nt: TGTGCCAGCAGAATTGGGGGTAATACAGATACGCAGTATTTT
v_call: TRBV6-1; cdr3_length: 15; d_call: TRBD1; clone_size: NA; j_call: TRBJ2-1; cdr3_aa: CASSARQGIYNEQFF; cdr3_nt: TGTGCCAGCAGTGCTAGACAGGGGATCTACAATGAGCAGTTCTTC
v_call: TRBV19; cdr3_length: 17; d_call: NA; clone_size: NA; j_call: TRBJ2-2; cdr3_aa: CASISMRGQGGTGELFF; cdr3_nt: TGTGCCAGTATTTCCATGAGGGGTCAGGGCGGCACCGGGGAGCTGTTTTTT
v_call: TRBV27; cdr3_length: 14; d_call: NA; clone_size: NA; j_call: TRBJ2-5; cdr3_aa: CASSLQGPQETQYF; cdr3_nt: TGTGCCAGCAGTTTACAGGGCCCTCAAGAGACCCAGTACTTC
v_call: TRBV7-3; cdr3_length: 18; d_call: TRBD2; clone_size: NA; j_call: TRBJ2-3; cdr3_aa: CASSLTAGGGAGTDTQYF; cdr3_nt: TGTGCCAGCAGCTTAACCGCCGGGGGAGGGGCGGGAACAGATACGCAGTATTTT
v_call: TRBV7-6; cdr3_length: 13; d_call: NA; clone_size: NA; j_call: TRBJ2-7; cdr3_aa: CASSLAQDYEQYF; cdr3_nt: TGTGCCAGCAGCTTAGCGCAGGACTACGAGCAGTACTTC
v_call: TRBV6-1; cdr3_length: 13; d_call: NA; clone_size: NA; j_call: TRBJ2-3; cdr3_aa: CASSVGLTDTQYF; cdr3_nt: TGTGCCAGCAGCGTAGGTCTTACAGATACGCAGTATTTT
v_call: TRBV29-1; cdr3_length: 14; d_call: TRBD1; clone_size: medium-sized; j_call: TRBJ2-7; cdr3_aa: CSVEGDRGTYEQYF; cdr3_nt: TGCAGCGTGGAGGGGGACAGGGGGACCTACGAGCAGTACTTC
v_call: TRBV9; cdr3_length: 14; d_call: TRBD1; clone_size: NA; j_call: TRBJ2-5; cdr3_aa: CASSVATGGETQYF; cdr3_nt: TGTGCCAGCAGCGTAGCAACAGGGGGGGAGACCCAGTACTTC
v_call: TRBV6-5; cdr3_length: 14; d_call: NA; clone_size: NA; j_call: TRBJ1-1; cdr3_aa: CASSRGVGPPTAFF; cdr3_nt: TGTGCCAGCAGTCGGGGGGTGGGTCCCCCGACCGCTTTCTTT
v_call: TRBV7-9; cdr3_length: 15; d_call: TRBD2; clone_size: NA; j_call: TRBJ2-1; cdr3_aa: CASSLAVAGGNEQFF; cdr3_nt: TGTGCCAGCAGCTTAGCGGTAGCGGGAGGGAATGAGCAGTTCTTC